Reported below is one T cell receptor (beta chain). Its antigen is undetermined. The data derive from a study of shared clonotypes between healthy human individuals. The wider study: CD4 naive cells filled three plates per donor, CD4 memory three, CD8 naive two and CD8 memory one.

Across several immunoSEQ plates, the genomic DNA of each subset was split evenly. Method: immunoSEQ multiplex PCR; TCRdb's copy keeps in-frame clones and lacks some. Among millions of clones listed, around 93% were seen once. Naive CD8 populations comprised CD45RO-negative cells positively selected for CCR7, excluding terminally differentiated effector memory CD45RA+ cells. Adult donors, all healthy and HIV-negative, had no recent acute infections or vaccinations. There are 17 residues in the CDR3. V dropped 8 bases and J dropped 1; count of bases not matched to a gene: 12. CDR1 MNHEY and CDR2 SMNVEV come from the germline V gene (reference sequence). Whole-study findings and limits: What limited the represented genetic and exposure-history diversity was the small number of donors.

This receptor was taken from a man aged 18 to 29 in good health. Some clones in this sample may be carry-over from other donors' samples. Sample: naive CD8+ T cells from PBMCs. The chain uses TRBV27 and TRBJ2-4; 9 bases are a match to TRBD2. CDR3 sequence: CASRDQRGVVAKNIQYF. Here the CDR3 DNA reads TGTGCCAGCCGCGACCAGCGGGGGGTAGTCGCCAAAAACATTCAGTACTTC.